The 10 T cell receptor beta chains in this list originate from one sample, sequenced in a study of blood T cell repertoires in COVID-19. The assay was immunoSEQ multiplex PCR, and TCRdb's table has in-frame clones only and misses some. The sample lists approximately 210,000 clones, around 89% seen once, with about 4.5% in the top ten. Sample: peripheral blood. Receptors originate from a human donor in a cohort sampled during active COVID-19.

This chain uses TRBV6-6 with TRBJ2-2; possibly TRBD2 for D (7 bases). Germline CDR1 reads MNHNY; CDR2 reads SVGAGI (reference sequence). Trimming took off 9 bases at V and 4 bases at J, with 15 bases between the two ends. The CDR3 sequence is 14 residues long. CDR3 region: CASKAGASTGELFF. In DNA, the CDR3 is TGTGCCAGTAAGGCGGGGGCGAGCACCGGGGAGCTGTTTTTT.

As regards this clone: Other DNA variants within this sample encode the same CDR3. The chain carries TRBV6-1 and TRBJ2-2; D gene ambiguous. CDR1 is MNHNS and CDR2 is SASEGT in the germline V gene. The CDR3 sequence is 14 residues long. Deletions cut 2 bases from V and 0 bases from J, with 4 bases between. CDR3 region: CASSETSNTGELFF. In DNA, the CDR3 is TGTGCCAGCAGTGAAACTTCGAACACCGGGGAGCTGTTTTTT.

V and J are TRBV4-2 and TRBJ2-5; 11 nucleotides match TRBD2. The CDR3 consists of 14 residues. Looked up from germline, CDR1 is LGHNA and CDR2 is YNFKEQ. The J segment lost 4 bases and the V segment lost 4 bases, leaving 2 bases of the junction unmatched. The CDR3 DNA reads TGTGCCAGCAGCCCTGGACTAGCGGGAGAGACCCAGTACTTC. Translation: CASSPGLAGETQYF.

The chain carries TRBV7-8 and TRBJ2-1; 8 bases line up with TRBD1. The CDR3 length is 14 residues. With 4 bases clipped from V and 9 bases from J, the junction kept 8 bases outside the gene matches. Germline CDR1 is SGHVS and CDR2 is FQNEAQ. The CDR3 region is CASSSMPGGTEQFF. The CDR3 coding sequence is TGTGCCAGCAGCTCTATGCCAGGGGGCACTGAGCAGTTCTTC.

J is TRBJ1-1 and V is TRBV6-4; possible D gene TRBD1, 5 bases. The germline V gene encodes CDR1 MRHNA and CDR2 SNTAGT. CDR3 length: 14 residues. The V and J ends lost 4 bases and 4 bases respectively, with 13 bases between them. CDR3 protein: CASSARGESTEAFF. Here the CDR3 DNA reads TGTGCCAGCAGTGCTAGGGGTGAAAGCACTGAAGCTTTCTTT.

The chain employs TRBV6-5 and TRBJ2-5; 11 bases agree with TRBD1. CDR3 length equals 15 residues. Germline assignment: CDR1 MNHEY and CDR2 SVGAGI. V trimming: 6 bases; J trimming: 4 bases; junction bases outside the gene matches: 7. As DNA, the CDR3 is TGTGCCAGCAGCCTCGGACAGGGGGCTCGAGAGACCCAGTACTTC. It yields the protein CASSLGQGARETQYF.

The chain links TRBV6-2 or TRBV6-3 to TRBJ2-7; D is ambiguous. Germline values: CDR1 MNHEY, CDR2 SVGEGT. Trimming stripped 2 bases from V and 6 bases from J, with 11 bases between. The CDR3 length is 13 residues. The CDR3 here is CASSYGLKVEQYF. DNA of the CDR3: TGTGCCAGCAGTTACGGGCTCAAGGTCGAGCAGTACTTC.

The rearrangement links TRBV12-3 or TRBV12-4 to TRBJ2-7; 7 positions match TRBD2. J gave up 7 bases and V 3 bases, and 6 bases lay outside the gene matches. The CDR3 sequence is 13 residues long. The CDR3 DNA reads TGTGCCAGCAGTTTTAGGCGGGAGACGGAGCAGTACTTC. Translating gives CASSFRRETEQYF.

CDR3 residues: CASKGWDRALQGYGYTF. CDR3 sequence (DNA): TGCGCCAGCAAAGGCTGGGACAGGGCCCTGCAGGGATATGGCTACACCTTC. This rearrangement joins TRBV5-1 to TRBJ1-2; TRBD1 agrees at 9 bases. Germline lookup yields CDR1 SGHRS and CDR2 YFSETQ. This CDR3 contains 17 residues. J was trimmed by 5 bases and V by 6 bases; bases with no gene match: 17.

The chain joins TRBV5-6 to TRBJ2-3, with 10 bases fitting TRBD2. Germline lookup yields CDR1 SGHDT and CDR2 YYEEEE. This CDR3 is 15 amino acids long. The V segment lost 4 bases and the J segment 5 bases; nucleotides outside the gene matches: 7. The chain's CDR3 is CASSVGLARGDTQYF. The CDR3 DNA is TGTGCCAGCAGCGTGGGACTAGCGCGAGGAGATACGCAGTATTTT.